This entry concerns a single T cell receptor (beta chain). Its target antigen remains unknown. Base quality data are lacking; no much larger clone is found one base away. The donors were healthy, HIV-negative adults who had no recently reported acute infections or vaccinations. Only Caucasian adults living in Nashville, Tennessee, USA were represented among the donors. CD4+ T cells were enriched through magnetic negative selection, after which naive cells were positively selected on CD45RA and the remaining negative fraction served as the memory subset. After blood collection by leukapheresis, PBMCs were isolated using Ficoll-Histopaque density gradient centrifugation and then cryopreserved in the vapor phase of liquid nitrogen. Purity and quantity of every magnetically sorted T cell population were checked by analytical flow cytometry. Genomic DNA was isolated from each sorted fraction and quantified by UV absorbance on a Nanodrop 2000c.

Reading the germline V gene gives CDR1 MDHEN and CDR2 SYDVKM. Clipping removes 0 bases from V and 1 base from J, with 8 as the unmatched junction base count. There are 19 amino acids in the CDR3, from cysteine to phenylalanine inclusive. Of all the DNA, just the CDR3 is kept, 57 bases in frame from base 1. These data belong to a study of shared clonotypes between healthy human individuals (dated by TCRdb to the early 2020s). Context from the whole study: Three men and a couple of women, aged 18 to 49 years, made up the cohort. Per donor, three plates each were used for CD4 naive and CD4 memory, two for CD8 naive, and one for CD8 memory. To increase sequencing depth and limit assay-specific biases, different laboratories used diverse techniques to prepare libraries and sequence TCR repertoires. Each donor's leukapheresis produced roughly between about 0.8 and 10 billion PBMCs. To estimate repertoire size and how much clonotypes are shared between individuals, the study performed deep sequencing of blood TCR repertoires from 4 to 6 healthy adults.

TCR CDR3 regions were amplified from genomic DNA by multiplex PCR using the deep immunoSEQ assay. Genomic DNA extracted from each cell subset was distributed evenly over all wells of several immunoSEQ 96-well plates, and each plate served as one replicate. Each replicate PCR for sorted subsets received around 210 ng genomic DNA, equal to tens of thousands of T cell genomes. The purified libraries were quantified using a Qubit 3.0 fluorometer, sized with a Bioanalyzer 2100, and then quantified again using the KAPA Library Quantification kit. Every immunoSEQ 96-well plate was sequenced on a dedicated single-read 150-cycle Illumina NextSeq 550 flow cell. The study's processing was this. The immunoSEQ output contained only junctional sequences without quality scores, so filtering could not match that applied to full-length reads. Sequences were annotated with PyIR, a Python wrapper for IgBLAST v1.9, using IMGT germline references to assign V/J genes and CDR3. Reads were removed for weak V/J assignments (E-value above 1e-6), missing CDR3, stop codons, out-of-frame junctions, or ambiguous translated residues. V3J clonotypes were defined as sequences sharing the same inferred V gene, J gene, and CDR3 amino acid sequence. Percentage overlap between repertoires was calculated by dividing the number of shared unique clonotypes by the size of the smaller repertoire. RTK rarefaction, the Chao1 estimator, and Recon v2.1 estimates of unobserved clonotypes were used to assess repertoire richness. Generation probabilities for all TCRbeta clonotypes obtained by the gDNA method from a handful of donors were computed using OLGA. Sourced from immuneACCESS, this table was stored by TCRdb with only in-frame sequences that have V and J called. A share of the clones is absent; for the studies checked, an unresolved V gene accounts for under half, and the remainder has no known explanation. The DNA was the basis for D and trimming; V, J and clone size are from that table. In all, the sample holds 900,000 to 1,200,000 clones, and around 82% of those were seen once. Roughly 0.65% of the sample is held by the ten biggest clonotypes.

The paper's findings and limits, for the study overall: Estimated clonotype richness was generally larger for naive than for memory subsets. Compared with non-shared clonotypes, the clonotypes found in all four sorted-subset donors had higher generation probabilities. Sharing across a few donors was observed for 4.5% to 6.5% of naive CD4, 3% to 3.5% of naive CD8, over 2% of memory CD4, and approximately 0.41% of memory CD8 clonotypes. Sampling was limited to blood, and TCR repertoires in tissue likely differ from TCR repertoires in blood. Pairwise subsampling indicated that sequencing depth was expected to affect the degree of clonotype sharing among donors. Because the study included only a small number of donors, the genetic and exposure-history diversity represented was limited. Rarefaction of sorted-subset datasets indicated incomplete sequencing despite the large sequencing depth.

The V gene is TRBV28 and the J gene is TRBJ2-7; TRBD2 aligns with 14 central bases. The receptor comes from a young man in good health. Some clones in this sample may be carry-over from other donors' samples. The sequenced sample was memory CD4+ T cells from PBMCs. The cell subset or site label on this specimen signifies: CD45RA-negative fraction. The CDR3 protein is CASSLWEGGLAGASYEQYF. The nucleotide sequence reads as follows: TGTGCCAGCAGTTTATGGGAGGGGGGACTAGCGGGAGCATCCTACGAGCAGTACTTC.